Listed below are T cell receptor beta chains from one sample, sequenced in a study of T cells in Graves' hyperthyroidism and ophthalmopathy. TCRdb ran MiXCR on the multiplex PCR reads and lists one entry per CDR3 protein. The profile shows 500,000 to 750,000 distinct CDR3 sequences, 14% of them singletons. Material: blood. These receptors were obtained from a woman aged 18-29 years with Graves' ophthalmopathy. The CDR3 runs from the conserved cysteine through the conserved F or W. Each record gives: clone size, J gene, V gene, CDR3 protein. The listing skips clone size in some rows; elsewhere it reads once, few, many or a size class.

>many|TRBJ2-6|TRBV28
CASSAGGTLANVLTF
>few|TRBJ2-1|TRBV29-1
CSVNSGSSYNEQFF
>many|TRBJ2-1|TRBV11-2
CASSLESGRVNEQFF
>many|TRBJ2-5|TRBV28
CASSPQDQETQYF
>many|TRBJ2-5|TRBV30
CAWSVGGEQTQYF
>-|TRBJ2-5|TRBV20-1
CKKRATQETQYF
>many|TRBJ2-3|TRBV3-1
CASRRSGDSTDTQYF
>many|TRBJ1-5|TRBV12-3/TRBV12-4
CASSSSTGGDNQPQHF
>-|TRBJ2-1|TRBV20-1
CSAVTGALLTEQFF
>many|TRBJ2-5|TRBV2
CAGGGRGETQYF
>few|TRBJ2-2|TRBV12-3/TRBV12-4
CASRGSGSTPYTGELFF
>few|TRBJ2-1|TRBV19
CASSNSVGLAEDEQFF
>many|TRBJ2-1|TRBV2
CASSYTSGSSHEQFF
>many|TRBJ2-7|TRBV20-1
CSARDQAGGSSEQYF
>-|TRBJ1-2|TRBV12-3/TRBV12-4
CASSIAWVPGQGFDGYTF
>many|TRBJ1-1|TRBV7-9
CASSTGRLNTEAFF
>few|TRBJ1-3|TRBV7-8
CASSLTTASSGNTIYF
>many|TRBJ2-7|TRBV7-9
CASRDPGTKLYEQYF
>-|TRBJ1-2|TRBV30
CAWSAGRNYGYTF
>many|TRBJ1-1|TRBV20-1
CSASGVGRAFF
>many|TRBJ2-7|TRBV28
CASHQDWGGYEQYF
>few|TRBJ1-1|TRBV5-1
CASSTYRAMNTEAFF
>-|TRBJ2-2|TRBV9
CASSVSMGLASRELFF
>-|TRBJ2-5|TRBV12-3/TRBV12-4
CASSGVGSALETQYF
>-|TRBJ1-1|TRBV29-1
CSVGCLQREAFF
>many|TRBJ2-7|TRBV10-3
CAISGGQVDEQYF
>-|TRBJ1-3|TRBV12-3/TRBV12-4
CASSLTGENTIYF
>many|TRBJ2-7|TRBV19
CASSFGLAGGKEQYF
>many|TRBJ2-1|TRBV18
CASSPPAGGDNEQFF
>many|TRBJ1-5|TRBV28
CASSTYGTGGSNQPQHF
>many|TRBJ2-5|TRBV6-1
CASRATGASRDYGETQYF